This T cell receptor (beta chain) was documented in a study of T cell changes during pregnancy in multiple sclerosis (dated by TCRdb to the late 2010s). Notes on the research overall: The study examined how the T cell repertoire changed over the course of pregnancy in women with multiple sclerosis.

In the case of this clone: Its antigen specificity is not known. Base qualities are not provided; no much larger clone lies one nucleotide away.

The CDR3, cysteine through phenylalanine, is 14 amino acids long. Here the CDR3 DNA is all that survives: 42 bases in frame from base 1. Looking up the germline V gene yields CDR1 SGHDT and CDR2 YYEEEE. The junction carries 9 bases between V and J, which are trimmed by 2 bases and 1 base respectively. Libraries came from the immunoSEQ multiplex PCR assay. TCRdb re-hosts the immuneACCESS table, in-frame sequences only. Its copies lack some clones; in the studies checked, an unresolved V gene accounts for under half of them, and the cause for the rest is not known. The sample table lists around 61,000 clones, more than 75% of them with a count of one. Approximately 1.5% of the sample is taken by the ten largest.

The starting material was peripheral blood, obtained in the third trimester of pregnancy. The chain links TRBV5-6 with TRBJ1-2; perhaps TRBD1 is the D gene, with 6 bases matching. The TCR comes from a female donor in good health, enrolled as a control in a pregnancy study. This receptor carries the CDR3 CASSLRGNNYGYTF. The DNA is TGTGCCAGCAGCTTAAGGGGGAATAACTATGGCTACACCTTC.